This T cell receptor (beta chain) stems from a study of blood T cell repertoires in COVID-19. Study as a whole: Donors in the United States, Italy and Spain gave samples during acute or convalescent COVID-19.

TCRdb keeps only in-frame clones here, not all; method: immunoSEQ multiplex PCR. This sample yields under 200,000 clones, of which about 88% are seen a single time; under 2.5% belongs to the top ten. The germline V gene has CDR1 LNHDA and CDR2 SQIVND (reference sequence). The CDR3 loop spans 13 amino acids. Trimming pared 1 base from V and 5 bases from J, leaving 6 bases between. The TCR originated in a man between 65 and 85 years old with active or convalescent COVID-19. The chain employs TRBV19 and TRBJ1-5; D gene uncertain. What was sequenced was peripheral blood. CDR3 region: CASSIGGYQPQHF. In DNA form, the CDR3 reads TGTGCCAGTAGTATAGGAGGGTATCAGCCCCAGCATTTT.